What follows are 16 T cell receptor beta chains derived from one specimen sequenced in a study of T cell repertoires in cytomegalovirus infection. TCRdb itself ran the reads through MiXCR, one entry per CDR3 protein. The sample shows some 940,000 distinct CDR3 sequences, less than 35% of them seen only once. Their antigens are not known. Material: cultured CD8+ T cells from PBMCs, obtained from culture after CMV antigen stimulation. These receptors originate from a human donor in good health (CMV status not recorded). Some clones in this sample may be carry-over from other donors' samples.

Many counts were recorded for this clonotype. The CDR3 sequence: CASSLLAYNEQFF. The DNA of the CDR3 is TGTGCCAGCAGTTTACTAGCCTACAATGAGCAGTTCTTC. V is TRBV12-3 or TRBV12-4 and J is TRBJ2-1; no clear D. The V end was cut by 2 bases, the J end by 2 bases, with 4 bases between. This CDR3 contains 13 residues.

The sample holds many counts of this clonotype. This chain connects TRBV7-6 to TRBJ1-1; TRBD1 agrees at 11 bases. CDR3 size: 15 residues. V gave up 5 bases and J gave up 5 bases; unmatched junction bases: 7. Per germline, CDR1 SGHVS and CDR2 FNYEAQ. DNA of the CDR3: TGTGCCAGCAGCCGGACAGGGGGCGTTGGGACTGAAGCTTTCTTT. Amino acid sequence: CASSRTGGVGTEAFF.

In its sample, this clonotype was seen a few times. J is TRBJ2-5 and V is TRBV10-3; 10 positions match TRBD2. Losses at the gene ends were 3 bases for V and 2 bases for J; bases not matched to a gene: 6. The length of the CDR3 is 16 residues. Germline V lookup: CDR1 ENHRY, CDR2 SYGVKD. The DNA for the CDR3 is TGTGCCATCAGTGAAGGGTCTAGCGGGAGTCAAGAGACCCAGTACTTC. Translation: CAISEGSSGSQETQYF.

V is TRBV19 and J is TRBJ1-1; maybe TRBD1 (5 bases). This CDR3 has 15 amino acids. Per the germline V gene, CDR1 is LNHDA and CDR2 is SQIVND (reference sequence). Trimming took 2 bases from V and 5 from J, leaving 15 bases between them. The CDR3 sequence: CASSITLTGETEAFF. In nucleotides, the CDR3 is TGTGCCAGTAGTATAACCCTAACGGGGGAAACTGAAGCTTTCTTT. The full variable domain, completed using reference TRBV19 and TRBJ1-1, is DGGITQSPKYLFRKEGQNVTLSCEQNLNHDAMYWYRQDPGQGLRLIYYSQIVNDFQKGDIAEGYSVSREKKESFPLTVTSAQKNPTAFYLCASSITLTGETEAFFGQGTRLTVV.

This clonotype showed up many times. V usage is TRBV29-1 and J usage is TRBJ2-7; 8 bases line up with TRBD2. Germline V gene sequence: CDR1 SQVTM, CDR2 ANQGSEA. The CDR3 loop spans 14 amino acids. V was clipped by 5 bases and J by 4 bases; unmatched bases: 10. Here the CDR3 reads CSVRNGGAIYEQYV. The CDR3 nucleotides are TGCAGCGTTCGTAACGGGGGGGCCATATACGAGCAGTACGTC.

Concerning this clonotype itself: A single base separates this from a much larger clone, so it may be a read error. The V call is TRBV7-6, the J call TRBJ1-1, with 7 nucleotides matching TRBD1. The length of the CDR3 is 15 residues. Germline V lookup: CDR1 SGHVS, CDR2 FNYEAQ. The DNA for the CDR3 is TGTGTCAGCAGCCGGCCATTTACAGGGGACACTGAAGCTTTCTTT. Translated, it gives CVSSRPFTGDTEAFF. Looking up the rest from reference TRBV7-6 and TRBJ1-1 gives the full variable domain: GAGVSQSPRYKVTKRGQDVALRCDPISGHVSLYWYRQALGQGPEFLTYFNYEAQQDKSGLPNDRFSAERPEGSISTLTIQRTEQRDSAMYRCVSSRPFTGDTEAFFGQGTRLTVV.

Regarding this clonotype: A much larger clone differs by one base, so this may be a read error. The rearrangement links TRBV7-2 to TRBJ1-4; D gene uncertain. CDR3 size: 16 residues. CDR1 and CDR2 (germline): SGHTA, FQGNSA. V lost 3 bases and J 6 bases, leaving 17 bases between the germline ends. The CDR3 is CASSFGSLGWDEKLFF. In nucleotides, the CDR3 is TGTGCCAGCAGCTTTGGTTCCCTTGGTTGGGATGAAAAACTGTTTTTT.

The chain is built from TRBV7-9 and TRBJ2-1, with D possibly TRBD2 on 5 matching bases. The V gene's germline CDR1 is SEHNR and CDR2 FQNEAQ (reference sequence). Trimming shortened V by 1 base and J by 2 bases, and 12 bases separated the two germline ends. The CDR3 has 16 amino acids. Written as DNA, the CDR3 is TGTGCCAGCAGCTTAGGAATAGGGAGCGCCTACAATGAGCAGTTCTTC. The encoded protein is CASSLGIGSAYNEQFF. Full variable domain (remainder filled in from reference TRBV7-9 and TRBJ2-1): DTGVSQNPRHKITKRGQNVTFRCDPISEHNRLYWYRQTLGQGPEFLTYFQNEAQLEKSRLLSDRFSAERPKGSFSTLEIQRTEQGDSAMYLCASSLGIGSAYNEQFFGPGTRLTVL.

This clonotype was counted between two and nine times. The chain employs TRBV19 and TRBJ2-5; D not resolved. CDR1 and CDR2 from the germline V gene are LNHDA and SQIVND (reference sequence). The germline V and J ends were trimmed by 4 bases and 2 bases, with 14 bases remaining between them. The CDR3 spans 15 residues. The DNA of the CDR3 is TGTGCCAGTAGTAACCCCGCTGAAGGTCAAGAGACCCAGTACTTC. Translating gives CASSNPAEGQETQYF. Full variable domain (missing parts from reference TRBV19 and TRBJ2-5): DGGITQSPKYLFRKEGQNVTLSCEQNLNHDAMYWYRQDPGQGLRLIYYSQIVNDFQKGDIAEGYSVSREKKESFPLTVTSAQKNPTAFYLCASSNPAEGQETQYFGPGTRLLVL.

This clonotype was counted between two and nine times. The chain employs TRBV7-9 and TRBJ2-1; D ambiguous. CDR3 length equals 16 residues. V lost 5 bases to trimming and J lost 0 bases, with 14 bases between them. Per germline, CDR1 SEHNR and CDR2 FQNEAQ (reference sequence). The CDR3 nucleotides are TGTGCCAGCAGCCCCTCCGGCGGATACTCCTACAATGAGCAGTTCTTC. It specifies CASSPSGGYSYNEQFF.

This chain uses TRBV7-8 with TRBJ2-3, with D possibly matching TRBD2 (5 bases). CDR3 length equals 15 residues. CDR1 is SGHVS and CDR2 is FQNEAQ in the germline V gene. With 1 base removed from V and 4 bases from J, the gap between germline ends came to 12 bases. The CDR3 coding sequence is TGTGCCAGCAGCTTAGGACGGAGGAGCCCAGATACGCAGTATTTT. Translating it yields CASSLGRRSPDTQYF.

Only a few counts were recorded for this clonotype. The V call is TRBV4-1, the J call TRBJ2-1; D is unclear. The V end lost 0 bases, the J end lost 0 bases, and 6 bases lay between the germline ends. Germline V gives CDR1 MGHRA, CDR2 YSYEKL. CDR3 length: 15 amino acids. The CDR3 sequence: CASSQERDSYNEQFF. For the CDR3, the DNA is TGCGCCAGCAGCCAAGAAAGGGACTCCTACAATGAGCAGTTCTTC.

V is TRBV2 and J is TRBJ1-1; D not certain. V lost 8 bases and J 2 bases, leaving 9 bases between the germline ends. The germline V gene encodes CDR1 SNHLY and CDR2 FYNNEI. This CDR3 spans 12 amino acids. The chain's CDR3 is CASLSRNTEAFF. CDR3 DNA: TGTGCCAGCCTATCCCGCAACACTGAAGCTTTCTTT.

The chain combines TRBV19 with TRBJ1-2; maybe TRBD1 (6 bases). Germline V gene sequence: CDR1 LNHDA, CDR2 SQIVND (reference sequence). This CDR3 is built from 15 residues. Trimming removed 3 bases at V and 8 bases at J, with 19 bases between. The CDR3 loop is CASSIPGGGPEGYTF. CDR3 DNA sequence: TGTGCCAGTAGTATCCCCGGTGGGGGCCCCGAAGGCTACACCTTC.

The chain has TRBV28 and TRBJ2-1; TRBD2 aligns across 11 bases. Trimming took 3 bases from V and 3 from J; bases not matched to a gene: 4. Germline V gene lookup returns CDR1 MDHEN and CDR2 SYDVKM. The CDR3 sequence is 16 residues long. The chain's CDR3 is CASSFRLAGIYNEQFF. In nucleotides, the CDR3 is TGTGCCAGCAGTTTCCGACTAGCGGGAATCTACAATGAGCAGTTCTTC.

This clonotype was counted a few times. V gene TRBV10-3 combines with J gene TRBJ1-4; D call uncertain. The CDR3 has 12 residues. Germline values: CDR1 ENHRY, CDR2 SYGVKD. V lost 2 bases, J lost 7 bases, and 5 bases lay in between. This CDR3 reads CAISENLEKLFF. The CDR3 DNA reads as TGTGCCATCAGTGAGAACCTTGAAAAACTGTTTTTT.